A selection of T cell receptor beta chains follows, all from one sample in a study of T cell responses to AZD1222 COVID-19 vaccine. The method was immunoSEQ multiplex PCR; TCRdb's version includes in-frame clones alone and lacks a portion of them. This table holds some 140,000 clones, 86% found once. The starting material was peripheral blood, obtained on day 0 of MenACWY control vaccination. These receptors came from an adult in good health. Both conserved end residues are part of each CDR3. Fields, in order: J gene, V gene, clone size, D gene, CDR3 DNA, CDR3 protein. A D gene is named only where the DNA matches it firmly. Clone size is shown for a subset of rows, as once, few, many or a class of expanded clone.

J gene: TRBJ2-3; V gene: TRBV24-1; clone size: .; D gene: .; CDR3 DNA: TGTGCCACCAGTGATTATGGACTCGGGGCAGATACGCAGTATTTT; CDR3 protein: CATSDYGLGADTQYF
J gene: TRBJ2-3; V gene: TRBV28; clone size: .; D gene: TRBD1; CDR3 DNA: TGTGCCAGCAGCCCCCAGGGGGCGGGCACAGATACGCAGTATTTT; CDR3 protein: CASSPQGAGTDTQYF
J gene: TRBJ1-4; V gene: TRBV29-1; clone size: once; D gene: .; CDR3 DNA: TGCAGCGTGGGGGGTATTAATGAAAAACTGTTTTTT; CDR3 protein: CSVGGINEKLFF
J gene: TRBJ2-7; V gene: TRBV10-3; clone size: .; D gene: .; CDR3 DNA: TGTGCCATCGCCGCCAGTACCTACGAGCAGTACTTC; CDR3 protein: CAIAASTYEQYF
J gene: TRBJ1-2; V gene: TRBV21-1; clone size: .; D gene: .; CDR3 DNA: TGTGCCAGCAGCAAAGCCGGGGGTGGGGCTAACTATGGCTACACCTTC; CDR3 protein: CASSKAGGGANYGYTF
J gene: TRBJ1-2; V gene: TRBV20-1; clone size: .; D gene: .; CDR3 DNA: TGCAGTGCTAGTACGGCGAGCGGCTACACCTTC; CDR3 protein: CSASTASGYTF
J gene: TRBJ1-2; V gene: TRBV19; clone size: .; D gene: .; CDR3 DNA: TGTGCCAGTAGCAAAGGGACAAATTCGGACGGCTACACCTTC; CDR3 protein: CASSKGTNSDGYTF
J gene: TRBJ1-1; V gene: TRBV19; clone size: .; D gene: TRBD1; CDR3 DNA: TGTGCCAGTAGTACACCGGACAGGGTGAACACTGAAGCTTTCTTT; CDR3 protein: CASSTPDRVNTEAFF
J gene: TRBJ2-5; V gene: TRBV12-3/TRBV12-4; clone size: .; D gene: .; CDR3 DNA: TGTGCCAGCAGTTCTAGGGGCGAGACCCAGTACTTC; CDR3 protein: CASSSRGETQYF
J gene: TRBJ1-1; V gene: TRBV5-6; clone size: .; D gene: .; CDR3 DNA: TGTGCCAGCAGCTTGGGGGTCCGCTTGAACACTGAAGCTTTCTTT; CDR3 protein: CASSLGVRLNTEAFF
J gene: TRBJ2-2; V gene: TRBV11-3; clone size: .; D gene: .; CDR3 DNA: TGTGCCAGCAGCCAGTGGGACGTCGCTGGGGAGCTGTTTTTT; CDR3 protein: CASSQWDVAGELFF
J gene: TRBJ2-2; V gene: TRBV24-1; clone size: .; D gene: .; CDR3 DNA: TGTGCCACCAGTGAACCAACGGGACAGAACACCGGGGAGCTGTTTTTT; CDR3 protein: CATSEPTGQNTGELFF
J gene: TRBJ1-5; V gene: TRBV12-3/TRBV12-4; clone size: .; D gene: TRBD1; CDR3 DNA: TGTGCCAGCAGTTTGCCCCGGACAGGGCCCCAGCATTTT; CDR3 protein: CASSLPRTGPQHF
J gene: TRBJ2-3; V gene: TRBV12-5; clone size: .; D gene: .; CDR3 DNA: TGTGCTAGTGGCCAGGGGTTGGCTACGCAGTATTTT; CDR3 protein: CASGQGLATQYF
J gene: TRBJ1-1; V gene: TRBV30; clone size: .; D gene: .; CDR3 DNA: TGTGCCTGGAGTGGGGTGAACACTGAAGCTTTCTTT; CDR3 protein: CAWSGVNTEAFF
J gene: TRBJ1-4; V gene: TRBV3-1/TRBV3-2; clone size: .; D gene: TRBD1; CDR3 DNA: TGTGCCAGCAGCCAAGATTGGTCAGGGGGTAGGGAAAAACTGTTTTTT; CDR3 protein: CASSQDWSGGREKLFF
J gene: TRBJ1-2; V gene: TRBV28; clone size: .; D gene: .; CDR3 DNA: TGTGCCAGCAGTTTACTCGGGACCCCAGAAGGCTACACCTTC; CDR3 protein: CASSLLGTPEGYTF
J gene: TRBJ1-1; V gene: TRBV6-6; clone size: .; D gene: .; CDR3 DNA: TGTGCCAGCAGTTACGGGCCCACTGAAGCTTTCTTT; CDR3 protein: CASSYGPTEAFF
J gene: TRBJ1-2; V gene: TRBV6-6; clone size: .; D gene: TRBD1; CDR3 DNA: TGTGCCAGCAGGACCGGGACAGGGAATGGCTACACCTTC; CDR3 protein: CASRTGTGNGYTF
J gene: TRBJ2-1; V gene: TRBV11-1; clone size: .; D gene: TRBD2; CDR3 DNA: TGTGCCAGCAGCGGGACTAGGAGGTACAATGAGCAGTTCTTC; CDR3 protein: CASSGTRRYNEQFF
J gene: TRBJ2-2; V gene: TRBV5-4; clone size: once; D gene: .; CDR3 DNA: TGTGCCGGGCAGGGGCAGAACACCGGGGAGCTGTTTTTT; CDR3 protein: CAGQGQNTGELFF
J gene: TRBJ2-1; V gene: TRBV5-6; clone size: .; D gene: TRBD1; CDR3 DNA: TGTGCCAGCAGCTTGACAGGGGGCTCCTACAATGAGCAGTTCTTC; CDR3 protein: CASSLTGGSYNEQFF
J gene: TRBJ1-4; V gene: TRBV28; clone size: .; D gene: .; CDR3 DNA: TGTGCCAGCAGTTCCGTGGATGCAACTAATGAAAAACTGTTTTTT; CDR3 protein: CASSSVDATNEKLFF
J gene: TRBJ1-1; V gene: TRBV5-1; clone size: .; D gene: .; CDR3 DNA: TGCGCCAGCAGCTGGGGCTTAGGGAGGACTGAAGCTTTCTTT; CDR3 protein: CASSWGLGRTEAFF
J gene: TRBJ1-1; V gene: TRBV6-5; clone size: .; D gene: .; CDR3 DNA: TGTGCCAGCAGTTACAGTCGTGGACCGTTGACCCCTGAAGCTTTCTTT; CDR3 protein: CASSYSRGPLTPEAFF
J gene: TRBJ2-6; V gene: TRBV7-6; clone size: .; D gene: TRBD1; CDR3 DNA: TGTGCCAGCAGCTTAGCTTACAGGGGGCGAGGGGCCAACGTCCTGACTTTC; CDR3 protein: CASSLAYRGRGANVLTF
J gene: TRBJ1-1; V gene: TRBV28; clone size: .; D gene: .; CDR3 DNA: TGTGCCAGCAGTTTATCGGGGGGCACTGAAGCTTTCTTT; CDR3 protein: CASSLSGGTEAFF
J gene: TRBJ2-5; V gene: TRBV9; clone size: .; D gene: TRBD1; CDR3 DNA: TGTGCCAGCAGCGTAACGTCCGGGACAGGCGAACTAACCCAAGAGACCCAGTACTTC; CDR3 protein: CASSVTSGTGELTQETQYF
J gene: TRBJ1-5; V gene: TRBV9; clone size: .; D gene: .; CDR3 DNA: TGTGCCAGCAGCCGGTCCGGGTTGCGCAATCAGCCCCAGCATTTT; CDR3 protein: CASSRSGLRNQPQHF
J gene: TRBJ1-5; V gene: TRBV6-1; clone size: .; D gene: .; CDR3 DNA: TGTGCCAGCAGTGAAATTTGGTATAGCAATCAGCCCCAGCATTTT; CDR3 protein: CASSEIWYSNQPQHF
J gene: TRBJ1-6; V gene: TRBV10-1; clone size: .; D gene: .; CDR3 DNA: TGCGCCAGCAGTGATGACGAACAGGATAATTCACCCCTCCACTTT; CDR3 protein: CASSDDEQDNSPLHF
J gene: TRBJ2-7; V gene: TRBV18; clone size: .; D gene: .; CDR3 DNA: TGTGCCAGCTCACCACCCAACTCGTACTCCTACGAGCAGTACTTC; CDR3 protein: CASSPPNSYSYEQYF
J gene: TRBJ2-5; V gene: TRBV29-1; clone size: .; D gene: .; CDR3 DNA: TGCAGCGTTGCCGGGGGCGAGACCCAGTACTTC; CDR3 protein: CSVAGGETQYF
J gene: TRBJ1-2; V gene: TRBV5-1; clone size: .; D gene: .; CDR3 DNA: TGCGCCAGCAGCTCGCAGGGTGAGCAGTATGGCTACACCTTC; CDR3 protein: CASSSQGEQYGYTF
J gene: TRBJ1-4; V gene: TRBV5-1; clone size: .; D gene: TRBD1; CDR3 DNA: TGCGCCAGCAGCGCAGGGGGCATCACTAATGAAAAACTGTTTTTT; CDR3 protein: CASSAGGITNEKLFF
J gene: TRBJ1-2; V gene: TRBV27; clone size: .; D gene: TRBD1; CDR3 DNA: TGTGCCAGCAGTTCCGGGACAGGGACGAACTATGGCTACACCTTC; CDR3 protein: CASSSGTGTNYGYTF
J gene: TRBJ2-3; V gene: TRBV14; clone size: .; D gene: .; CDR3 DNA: TGTGCCAGCAGCCAAGATCCCGTGGCAGATACGCAGTATTTT; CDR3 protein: CASSQDPVADTQYF
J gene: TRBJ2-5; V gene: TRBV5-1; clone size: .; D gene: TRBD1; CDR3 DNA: TGCGCCAGCAGCGTACAGGGGGCCTCGGAGACCCAGTACTTC; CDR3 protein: CASSVQGASETQYF
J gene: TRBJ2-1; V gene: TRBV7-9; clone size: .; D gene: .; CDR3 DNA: TGTGCCAGCAGCTTAGGTAGACAGAGACCCTACAATGAGCAGTTCTTC; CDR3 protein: CASSLGRQRPYNEQFF
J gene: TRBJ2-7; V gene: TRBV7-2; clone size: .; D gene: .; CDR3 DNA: TGTGCCAGCAGCACCCGACCCTACGAGCAGTACTTC; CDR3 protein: CASSTRPYEQYF
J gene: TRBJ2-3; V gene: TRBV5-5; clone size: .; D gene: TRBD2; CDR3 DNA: TGTGCCAGCAGCCTGTGGAGCGGGAGTGGCACAGATACGCAGTATTTT; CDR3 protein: CASSLWSGSGTDTQYF
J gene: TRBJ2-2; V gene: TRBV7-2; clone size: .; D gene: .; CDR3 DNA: TGTGCCAGCAGCTTAGTCAGGAGGGGGGAGCTGTTTTTT; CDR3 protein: CASSLVRRGELFF
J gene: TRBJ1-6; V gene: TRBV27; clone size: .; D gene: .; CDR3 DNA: TGTGCCAGCAGTGGATTGTATGGAGCCCTCCACTTT; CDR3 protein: CASSGLYGALHF